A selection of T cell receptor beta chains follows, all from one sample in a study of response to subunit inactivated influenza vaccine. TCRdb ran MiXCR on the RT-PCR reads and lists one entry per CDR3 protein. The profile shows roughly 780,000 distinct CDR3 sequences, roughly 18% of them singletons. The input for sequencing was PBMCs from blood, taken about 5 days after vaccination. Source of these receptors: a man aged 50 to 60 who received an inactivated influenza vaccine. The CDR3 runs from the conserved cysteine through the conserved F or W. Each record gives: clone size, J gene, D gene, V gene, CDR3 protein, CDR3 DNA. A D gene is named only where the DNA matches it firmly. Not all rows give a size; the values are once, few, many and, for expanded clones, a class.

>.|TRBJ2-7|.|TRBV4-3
CASSLLSGNEQYF
TGCGCCAGCAGCCTCCTGAGTGGAAACGAGCAGTACTTC
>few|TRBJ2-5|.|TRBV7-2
CASGQRGQETQYF
TGTGCCAGCGGCCAACGGGGTCAAGAGACCCAGTACTTC
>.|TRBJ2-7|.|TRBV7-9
CASSFAAQGQYF
TGTGCCAGCAGCTTCGCCGCACAGGGACAGTACTTC
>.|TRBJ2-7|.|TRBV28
CASGGTGSSYEQYF
TGTGCCAGCGGGGGGACTGGGAGCTCCTACGAGCAGTACTTC
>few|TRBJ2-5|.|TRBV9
CASSVSPMGTETQYF
TGTGCCAGCAGCGTCTCACCGATGGGGACGGAGACCCAGTACTTC
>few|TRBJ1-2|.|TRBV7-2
CASSSSKQGIYGYTF
TGTGCCAGCAGCTCATCAAAACAGGGCATCTATGGCTACACCTTC
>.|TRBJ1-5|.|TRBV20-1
CSARDSGFSNQPQHF
TGCAGTGCTAGAGATTCAGGGTTCAGCAATCAGCCCCAGCATTTT
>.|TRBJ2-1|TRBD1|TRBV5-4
CASSFPRTGVSYNEQFF
TGTGCCAGCAGCTTTCCGCGGACAGGGGTCTCCTACAATGAGCAGTTCTTC
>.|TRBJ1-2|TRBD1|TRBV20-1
CSAAGGTVYGYTF
TGCAGTGCCGCAGGCGGGACAGTCTATGGCTACACCTTC
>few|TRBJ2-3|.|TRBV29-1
CSVESRNTDTQYF
TGCAGCGTTGAATCGCGAAACACAGATACGCAGTATTTT
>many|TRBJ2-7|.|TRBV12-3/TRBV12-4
CASSFRLGAGEQYF
TGTGCCAGCAGTTTTCGTCTGGGGGCCGGGGAGCAGTACTTC
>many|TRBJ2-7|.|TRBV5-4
CASSLVGAEQYF
TGTGCCAGCAGCTTGGTGGGGGCCGAGCAGTACTTC
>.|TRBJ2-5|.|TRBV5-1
CASRGGTAQETQYF
TGCGCCAGCAGGGGCGGGACAGCCCAAGAGACCCAGTACTTC
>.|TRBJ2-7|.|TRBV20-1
CSASGPRNHF
TGCAGTGCTAGCGGCCCCCGGAACCACTTC
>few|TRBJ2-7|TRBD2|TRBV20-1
CSANSLAGDYEQYF
TGCAGTGCTAATTCCCTAGCGGGGGACTACGAGCAGTACTTC
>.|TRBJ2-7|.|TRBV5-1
CASSTPQTNEQYF
TGCGCCAGCAGTACCCCCCAAACAAACGAGCAGTACTTC
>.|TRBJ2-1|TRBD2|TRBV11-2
CASSLTSGGLSSYNEQFF
TGTGCCAGCAGCTTAACTAGCGGGGGTCTCAGCTCCTACAATGAGCAGTTCTTC
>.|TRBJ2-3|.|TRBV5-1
CASSTGDPSTDTQYF
TGCGCCAGCAGCACTGGAGATCCTAGCACAGATACGCAGTATTTT
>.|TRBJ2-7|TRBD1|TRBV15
CATSSWDRDFTYEQYF
TGTGCCACCAGCAGCTGGGACAGGGACTTCACCTACGAGCAGTACTTC
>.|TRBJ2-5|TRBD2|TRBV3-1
CASSPYLSGTETQYF
TGTGCCAGCAGCCCCTACCTTAGCGGGACAGAGACCCAGTACTTC
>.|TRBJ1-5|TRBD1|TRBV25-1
CASSEAGTGFQPQHF
TGTGCCAGCAGTGAAGCCGGGACAGGGTTCCAGCCCCAGCATTTT
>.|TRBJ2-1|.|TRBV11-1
CASSLSVGNPYNEQFF
TGTGCCAGCAGCTTGAGTGTAGGGAACCCCTACAATGAGCAGTTCTTC